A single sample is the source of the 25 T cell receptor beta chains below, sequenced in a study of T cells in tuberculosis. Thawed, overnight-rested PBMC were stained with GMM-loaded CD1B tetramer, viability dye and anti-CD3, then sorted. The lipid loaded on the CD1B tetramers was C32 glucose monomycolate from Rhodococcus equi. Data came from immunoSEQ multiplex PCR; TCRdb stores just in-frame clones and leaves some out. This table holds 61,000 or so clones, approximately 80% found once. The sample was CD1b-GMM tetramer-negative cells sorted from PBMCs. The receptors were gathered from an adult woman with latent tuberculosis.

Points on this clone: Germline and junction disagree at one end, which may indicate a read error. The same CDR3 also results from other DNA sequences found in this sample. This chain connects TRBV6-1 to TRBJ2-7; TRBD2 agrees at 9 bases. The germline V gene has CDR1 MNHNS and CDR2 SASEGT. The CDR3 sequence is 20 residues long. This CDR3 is CASSEQPSSLPGLATYEQYF. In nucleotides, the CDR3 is TGTGCCAGCAGTGAGCAACCTTCAAGCCTTCCGGGACTAGCAACCTACGAGCAATACTTC.

The CDR3 coding sequence is TGTGCCAGCACCGGACTAGAGACAGATACGCAGTATTTT. Protein sequence: CASTGLETDTQYF. The rearrangement joins TRBV2 to TRBJ2-3; 7 bases agree with TRBD2. The CDR3 runs to 13 residues. With V trimmed by 7 bases and J by 3 bases, 4 bases remained unmatched. Per germline, CDR1 SNHLY and CDR2 FYNNEI. Looking up the rest from reference TRBV2 and TRBJ2-3 gives the full variable domain: EPEVTQTPSHQVTQMGQEVILRCVPISNHLYFYWYRQILGQKVEFLVSFYNNEISEKSEIFDDQFSVERPDGSNFTLKIRSTKLEDSAMYFCASTGLETDTQYFGPGTRLTVL.

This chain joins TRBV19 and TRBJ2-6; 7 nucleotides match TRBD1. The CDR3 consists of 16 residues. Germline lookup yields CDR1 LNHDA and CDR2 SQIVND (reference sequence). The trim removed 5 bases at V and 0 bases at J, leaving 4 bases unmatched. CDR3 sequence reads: CASSVGQFSGANVLTF. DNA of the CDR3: TGTGCCAGTAGTGTGGGACAGTTCTCTGGGGCCAACGTCCTGACTTTC.

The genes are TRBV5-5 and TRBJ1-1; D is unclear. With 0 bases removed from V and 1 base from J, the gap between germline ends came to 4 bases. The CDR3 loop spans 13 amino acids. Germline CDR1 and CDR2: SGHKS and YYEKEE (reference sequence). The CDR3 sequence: CASSLARNTEAFF. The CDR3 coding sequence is TGTGCCAGCAGCTTGGCGAGGAACACTGAAGCTTTCTTT.

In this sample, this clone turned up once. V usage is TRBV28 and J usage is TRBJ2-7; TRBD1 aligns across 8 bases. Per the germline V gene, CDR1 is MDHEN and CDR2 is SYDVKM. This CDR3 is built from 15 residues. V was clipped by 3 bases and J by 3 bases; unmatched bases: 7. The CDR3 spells CASSFRQGRSYEQYF. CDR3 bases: TGTGCCAGCAGTTTCCGACAGGGGAGAAGCTACGAGCAGTACTTC.

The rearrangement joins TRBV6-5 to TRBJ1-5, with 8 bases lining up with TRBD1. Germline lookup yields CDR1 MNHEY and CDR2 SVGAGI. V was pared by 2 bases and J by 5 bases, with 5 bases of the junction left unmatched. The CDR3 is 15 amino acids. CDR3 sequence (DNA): TGTGCCAGCAGTTACCGGGCAGGGGGCCATCAGCCCCAGCATTTT. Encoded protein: CASSYRAGGHQPQHF.

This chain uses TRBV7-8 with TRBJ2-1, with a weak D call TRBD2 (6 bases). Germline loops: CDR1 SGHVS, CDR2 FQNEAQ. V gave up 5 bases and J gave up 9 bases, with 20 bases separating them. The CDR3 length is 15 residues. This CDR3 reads CASSVYAAGRGEQFF. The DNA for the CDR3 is TGTGCCAGCAGCGTATATGCGGCTGGGCGGGGTGAGCAGTTCTTC.

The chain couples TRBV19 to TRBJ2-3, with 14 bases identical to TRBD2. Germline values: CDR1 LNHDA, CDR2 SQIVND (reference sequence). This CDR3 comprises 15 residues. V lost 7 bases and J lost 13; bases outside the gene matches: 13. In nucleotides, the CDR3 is TGTGCCAGTACCCCTTCCGGGACTAGCGGGAGAATGGAGTATTTT. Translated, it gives CASTPSGTSGRMEYF.

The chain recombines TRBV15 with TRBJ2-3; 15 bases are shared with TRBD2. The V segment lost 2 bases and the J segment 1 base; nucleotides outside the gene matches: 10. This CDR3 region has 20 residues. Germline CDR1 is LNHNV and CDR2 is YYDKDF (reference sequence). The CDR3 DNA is TGTGCCACCAGCAGACCCCGGGGACTAGCGGGGGGCGGGGGCACAGATACGCAGTATTTT. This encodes CATSRPRGLAGGGGTDTQYF.

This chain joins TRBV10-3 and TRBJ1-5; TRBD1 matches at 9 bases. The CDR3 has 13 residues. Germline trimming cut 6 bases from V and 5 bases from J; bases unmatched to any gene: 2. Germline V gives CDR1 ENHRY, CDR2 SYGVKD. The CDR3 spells CAIRTGGDQPQHF. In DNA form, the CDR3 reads TGTGCCATCAGGACAGGGGGGGATCAGCCCCAGCATTTT.

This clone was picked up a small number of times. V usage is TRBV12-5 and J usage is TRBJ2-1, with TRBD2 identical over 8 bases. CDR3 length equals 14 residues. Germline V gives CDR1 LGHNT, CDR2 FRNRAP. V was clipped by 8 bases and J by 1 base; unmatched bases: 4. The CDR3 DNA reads TGTGCTAGTAAGCGGGAGACGTCCTACAATGAGCAGTTCTTC. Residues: CASKRETSYNEQFF.

The CDR3, as DNA: TGTGCCAGCAGCCCATTGGGTGGGAGAAAAAACACCGGGGAGCTGTTTTTT. Protein product: CASSPLGGRKNTGELFF. The chain employs TRBV27 and TRBJ2-2; D perhaps matches TRBD2 (5 bases). The germline CDR1 and CDR2 sequences are MNHEY and SMNVEV (reference sequence). Trimming took off 6 bases at V and 2 bases at J, with 19 bases between the two ends. This CDR3 region has 17 residues.

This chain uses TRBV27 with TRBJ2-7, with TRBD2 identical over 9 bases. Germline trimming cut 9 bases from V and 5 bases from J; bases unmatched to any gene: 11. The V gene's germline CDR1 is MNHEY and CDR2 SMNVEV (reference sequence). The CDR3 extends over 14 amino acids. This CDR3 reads CASRIAGARNEQYF. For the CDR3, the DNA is TGTGCCAGTAGAATAGCGGGAGCACGTAACGAGCAGTACTTC.

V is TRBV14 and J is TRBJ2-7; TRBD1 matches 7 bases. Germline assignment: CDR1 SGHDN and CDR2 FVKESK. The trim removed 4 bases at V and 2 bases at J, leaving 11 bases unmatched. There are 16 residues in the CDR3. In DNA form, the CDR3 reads TGTGCCAGCAGCCCAGCTAGTACAGGGGCCGCCTACGAGCAGTACTTC. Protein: CASSPASTGAAYEQYF. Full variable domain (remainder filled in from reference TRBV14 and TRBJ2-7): EAGVTQFPSHSVIEKGQTVTLRCDPISGHDNLYWYRRVMGKEIKFLLHFVKESKQDESGMPNNRFLAERTGGTYSTLKVQPAELEDSGVYFCASSPASTGAAYEQYFGPGTRLTVT.

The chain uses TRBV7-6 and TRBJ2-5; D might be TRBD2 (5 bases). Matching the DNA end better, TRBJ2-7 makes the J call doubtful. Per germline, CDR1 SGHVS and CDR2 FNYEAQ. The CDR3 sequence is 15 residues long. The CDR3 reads CASSLVPGKIDEQYF. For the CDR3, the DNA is TGTGCCAGCAGCTTAGTCCCGGGAAAAATCGACGAGCAGTACTTC.

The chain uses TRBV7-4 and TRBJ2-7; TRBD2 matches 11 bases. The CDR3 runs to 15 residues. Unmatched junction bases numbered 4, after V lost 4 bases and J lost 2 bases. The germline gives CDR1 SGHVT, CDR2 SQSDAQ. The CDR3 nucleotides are TGTGCCAGCAGCTCGGGGACTAGCGGTCCCTACGAGCAGTACTTC. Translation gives CASSSGTSGPYEQYF.

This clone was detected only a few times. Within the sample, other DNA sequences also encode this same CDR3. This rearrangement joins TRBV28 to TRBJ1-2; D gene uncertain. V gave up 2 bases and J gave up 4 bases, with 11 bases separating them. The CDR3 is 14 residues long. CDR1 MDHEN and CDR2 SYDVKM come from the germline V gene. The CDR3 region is CASSLPRGGYGYTF. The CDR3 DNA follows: TGTGCCAGCAGTTTACCCCGCGGAGGCTATGGCTACACCTTC.

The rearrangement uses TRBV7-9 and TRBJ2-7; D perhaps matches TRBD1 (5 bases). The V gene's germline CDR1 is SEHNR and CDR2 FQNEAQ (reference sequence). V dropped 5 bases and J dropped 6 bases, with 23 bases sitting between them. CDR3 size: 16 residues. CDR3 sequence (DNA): TGTGCCAGCAGCCCACGAAGGGCAGGGTCCACGGGCGAGCAGTACTTC. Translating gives CASSPRRAGSTGEQYF. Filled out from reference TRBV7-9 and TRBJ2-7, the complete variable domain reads DTGVSQNPRHKITKRGQNVTFRCDPISEHNRLYWYRQTLGQGPEFLTYFQNEAQLEKSRLLSDRFSAERPKGSFSTLEIQRTEQGDSAMYLCASSPRRAGSTGEQYFGPGTRLTVT.

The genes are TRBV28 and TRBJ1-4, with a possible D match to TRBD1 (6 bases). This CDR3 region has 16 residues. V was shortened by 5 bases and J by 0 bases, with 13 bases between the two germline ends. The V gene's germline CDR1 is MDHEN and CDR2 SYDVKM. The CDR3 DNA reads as TGTGCCAGCAGTGGGACACTTCCCCCAACTAATGAAAAACTGTTTTTT. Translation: CASSGTLPPTNEKLFF.

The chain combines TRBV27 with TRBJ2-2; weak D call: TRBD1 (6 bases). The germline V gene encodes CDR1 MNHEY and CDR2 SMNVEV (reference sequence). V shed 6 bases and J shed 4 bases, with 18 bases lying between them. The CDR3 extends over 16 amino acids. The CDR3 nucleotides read TGTGCCAGCAGCGCATGGGGGCACCAGCCCACCGGGGAGCTGTTTTTT. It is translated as CASSAWGHQPTGELFF.

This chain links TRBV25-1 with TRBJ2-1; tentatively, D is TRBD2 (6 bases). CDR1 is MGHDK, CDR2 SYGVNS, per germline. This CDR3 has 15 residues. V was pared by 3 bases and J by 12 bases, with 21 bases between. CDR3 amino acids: CASSDAGEGSRGQFF. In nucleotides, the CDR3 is TGTGCCAGCAGTGATGCTGGGGAAGGGTCGCGGGGGCAGTTCTTC.

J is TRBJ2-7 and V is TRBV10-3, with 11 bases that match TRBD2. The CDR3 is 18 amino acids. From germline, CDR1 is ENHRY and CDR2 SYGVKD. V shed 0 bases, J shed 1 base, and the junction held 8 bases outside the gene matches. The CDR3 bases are TGTGCCATCAGTGAGTCTGGGCTAGCGGGAGGCGCTTCCTACGAGCAGTACTTC. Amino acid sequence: CAISESGLAGGASYEQYF.

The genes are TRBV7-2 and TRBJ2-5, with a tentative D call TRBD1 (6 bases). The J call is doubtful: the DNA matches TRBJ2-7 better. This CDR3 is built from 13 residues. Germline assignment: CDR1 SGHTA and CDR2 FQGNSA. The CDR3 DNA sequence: TGTGCCAGCAGCCAGCAGGGGTCCTACGAGCAGTACTTC. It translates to CASSQQGSYEQYF.

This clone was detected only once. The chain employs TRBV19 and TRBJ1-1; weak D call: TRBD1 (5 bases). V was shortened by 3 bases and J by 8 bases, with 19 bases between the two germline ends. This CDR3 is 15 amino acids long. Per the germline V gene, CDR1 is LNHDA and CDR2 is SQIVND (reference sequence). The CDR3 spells CASSMAGQAAGEAFF. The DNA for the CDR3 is TGTGCCAGTAGTATGGCAGGGCAGGCCGCCGGAGAAGCTTTCTTT.

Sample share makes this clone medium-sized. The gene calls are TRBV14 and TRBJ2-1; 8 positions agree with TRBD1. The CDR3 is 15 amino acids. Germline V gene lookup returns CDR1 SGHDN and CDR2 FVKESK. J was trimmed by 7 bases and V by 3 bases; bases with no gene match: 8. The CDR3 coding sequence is TGTGCCAGCAGCCACCGACAGGGGAGAGGTAATGAGCAGTTCTTC. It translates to CASSHRQGRGNEQFF.